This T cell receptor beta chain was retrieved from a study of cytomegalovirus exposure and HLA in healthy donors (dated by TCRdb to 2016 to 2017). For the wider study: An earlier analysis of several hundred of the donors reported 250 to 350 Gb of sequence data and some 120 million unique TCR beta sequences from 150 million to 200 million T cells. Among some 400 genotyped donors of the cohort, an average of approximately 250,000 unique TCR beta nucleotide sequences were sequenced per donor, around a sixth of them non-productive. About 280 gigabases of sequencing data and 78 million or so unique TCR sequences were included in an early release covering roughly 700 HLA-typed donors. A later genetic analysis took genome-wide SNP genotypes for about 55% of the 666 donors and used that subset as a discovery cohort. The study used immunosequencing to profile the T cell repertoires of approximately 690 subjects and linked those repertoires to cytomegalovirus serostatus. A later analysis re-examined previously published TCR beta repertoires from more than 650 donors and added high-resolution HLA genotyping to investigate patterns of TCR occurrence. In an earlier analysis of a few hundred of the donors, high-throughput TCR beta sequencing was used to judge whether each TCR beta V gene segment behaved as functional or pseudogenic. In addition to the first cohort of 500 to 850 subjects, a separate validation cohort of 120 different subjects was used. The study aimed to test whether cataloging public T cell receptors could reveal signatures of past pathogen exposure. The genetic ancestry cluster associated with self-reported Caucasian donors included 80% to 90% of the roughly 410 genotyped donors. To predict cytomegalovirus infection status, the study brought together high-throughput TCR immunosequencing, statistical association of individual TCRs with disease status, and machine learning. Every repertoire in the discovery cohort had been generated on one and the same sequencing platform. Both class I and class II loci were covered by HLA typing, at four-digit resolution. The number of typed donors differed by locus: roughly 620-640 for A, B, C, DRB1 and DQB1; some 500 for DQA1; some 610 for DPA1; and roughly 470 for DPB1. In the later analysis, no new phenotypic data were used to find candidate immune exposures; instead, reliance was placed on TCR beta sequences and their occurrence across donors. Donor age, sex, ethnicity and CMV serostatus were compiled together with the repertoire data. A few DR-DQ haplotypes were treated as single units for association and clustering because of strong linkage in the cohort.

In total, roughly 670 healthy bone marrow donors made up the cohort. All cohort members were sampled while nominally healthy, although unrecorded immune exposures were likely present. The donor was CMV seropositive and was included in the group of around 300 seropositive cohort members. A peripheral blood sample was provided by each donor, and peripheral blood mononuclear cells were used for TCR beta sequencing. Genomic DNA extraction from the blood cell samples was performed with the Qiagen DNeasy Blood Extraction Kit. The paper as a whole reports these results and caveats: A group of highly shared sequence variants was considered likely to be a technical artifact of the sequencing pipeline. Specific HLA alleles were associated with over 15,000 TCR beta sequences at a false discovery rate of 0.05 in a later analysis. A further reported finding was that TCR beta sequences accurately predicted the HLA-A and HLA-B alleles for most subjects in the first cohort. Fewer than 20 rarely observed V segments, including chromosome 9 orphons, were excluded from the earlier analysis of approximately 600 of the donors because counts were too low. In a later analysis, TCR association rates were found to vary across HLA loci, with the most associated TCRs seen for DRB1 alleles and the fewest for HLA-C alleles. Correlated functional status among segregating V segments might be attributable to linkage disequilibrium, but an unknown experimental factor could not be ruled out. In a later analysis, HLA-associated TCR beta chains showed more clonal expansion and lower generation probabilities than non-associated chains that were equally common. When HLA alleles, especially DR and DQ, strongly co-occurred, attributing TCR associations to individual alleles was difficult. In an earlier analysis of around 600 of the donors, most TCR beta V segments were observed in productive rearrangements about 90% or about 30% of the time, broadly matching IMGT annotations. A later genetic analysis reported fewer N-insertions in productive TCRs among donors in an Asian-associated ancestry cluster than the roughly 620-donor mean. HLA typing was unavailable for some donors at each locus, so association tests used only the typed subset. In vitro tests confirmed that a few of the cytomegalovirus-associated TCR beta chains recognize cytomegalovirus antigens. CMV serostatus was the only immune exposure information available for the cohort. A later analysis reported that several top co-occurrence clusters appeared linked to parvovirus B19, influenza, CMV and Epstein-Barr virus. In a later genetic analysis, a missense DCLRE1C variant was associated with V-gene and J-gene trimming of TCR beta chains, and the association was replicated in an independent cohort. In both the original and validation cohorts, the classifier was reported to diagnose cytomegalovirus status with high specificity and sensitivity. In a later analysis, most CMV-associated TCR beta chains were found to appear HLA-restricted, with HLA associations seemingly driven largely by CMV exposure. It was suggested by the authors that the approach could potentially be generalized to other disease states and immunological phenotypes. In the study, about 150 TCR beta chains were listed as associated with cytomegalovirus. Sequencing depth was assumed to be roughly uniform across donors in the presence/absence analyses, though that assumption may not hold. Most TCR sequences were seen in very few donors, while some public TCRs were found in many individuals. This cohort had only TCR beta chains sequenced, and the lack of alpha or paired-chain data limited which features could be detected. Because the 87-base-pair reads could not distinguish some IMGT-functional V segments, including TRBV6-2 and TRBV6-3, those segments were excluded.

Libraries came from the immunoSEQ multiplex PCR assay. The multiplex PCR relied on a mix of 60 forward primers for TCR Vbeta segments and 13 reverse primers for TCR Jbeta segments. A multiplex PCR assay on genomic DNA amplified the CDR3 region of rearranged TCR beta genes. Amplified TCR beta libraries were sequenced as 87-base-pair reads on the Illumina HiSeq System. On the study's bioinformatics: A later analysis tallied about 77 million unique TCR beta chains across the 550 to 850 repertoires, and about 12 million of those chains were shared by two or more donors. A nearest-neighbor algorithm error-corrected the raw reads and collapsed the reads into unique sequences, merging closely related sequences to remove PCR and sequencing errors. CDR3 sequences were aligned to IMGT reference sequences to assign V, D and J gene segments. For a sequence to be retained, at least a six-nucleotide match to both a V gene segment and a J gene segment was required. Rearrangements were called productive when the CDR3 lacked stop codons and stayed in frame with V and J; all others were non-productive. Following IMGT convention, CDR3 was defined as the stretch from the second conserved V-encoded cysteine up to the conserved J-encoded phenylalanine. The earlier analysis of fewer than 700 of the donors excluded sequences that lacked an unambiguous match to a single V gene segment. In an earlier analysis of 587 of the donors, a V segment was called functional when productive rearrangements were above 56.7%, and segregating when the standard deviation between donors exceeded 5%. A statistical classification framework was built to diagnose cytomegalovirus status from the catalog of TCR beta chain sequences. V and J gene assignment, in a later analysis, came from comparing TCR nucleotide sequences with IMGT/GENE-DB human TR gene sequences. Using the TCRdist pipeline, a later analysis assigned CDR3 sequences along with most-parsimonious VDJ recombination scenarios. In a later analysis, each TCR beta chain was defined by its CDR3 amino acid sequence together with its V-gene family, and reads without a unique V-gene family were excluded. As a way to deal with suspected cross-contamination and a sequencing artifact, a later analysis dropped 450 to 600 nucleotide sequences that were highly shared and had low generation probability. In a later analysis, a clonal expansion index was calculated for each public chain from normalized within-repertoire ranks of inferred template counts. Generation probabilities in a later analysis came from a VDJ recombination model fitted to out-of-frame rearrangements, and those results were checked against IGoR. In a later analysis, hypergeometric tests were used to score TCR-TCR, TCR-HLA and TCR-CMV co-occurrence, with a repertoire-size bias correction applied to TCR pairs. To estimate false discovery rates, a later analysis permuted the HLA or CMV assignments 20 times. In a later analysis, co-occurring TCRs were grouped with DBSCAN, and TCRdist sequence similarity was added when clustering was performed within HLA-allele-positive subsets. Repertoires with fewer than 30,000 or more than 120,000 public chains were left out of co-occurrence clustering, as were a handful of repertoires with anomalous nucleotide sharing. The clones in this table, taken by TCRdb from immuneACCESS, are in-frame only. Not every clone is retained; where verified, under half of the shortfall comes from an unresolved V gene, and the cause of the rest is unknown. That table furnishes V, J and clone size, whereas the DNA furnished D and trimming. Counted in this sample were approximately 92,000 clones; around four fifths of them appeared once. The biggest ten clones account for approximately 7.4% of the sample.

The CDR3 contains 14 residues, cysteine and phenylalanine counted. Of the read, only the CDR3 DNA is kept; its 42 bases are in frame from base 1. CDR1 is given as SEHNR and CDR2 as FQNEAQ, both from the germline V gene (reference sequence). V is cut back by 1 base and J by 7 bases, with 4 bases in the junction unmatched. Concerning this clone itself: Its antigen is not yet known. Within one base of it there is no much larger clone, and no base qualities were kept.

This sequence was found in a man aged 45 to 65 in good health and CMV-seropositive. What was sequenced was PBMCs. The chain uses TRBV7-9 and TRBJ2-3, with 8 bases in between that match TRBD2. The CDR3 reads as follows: CASSLDTSGYTQYF. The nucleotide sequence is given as TGTGCCAGCAGCTTAGATACTAGCGGTTATACGCAGTATTTT.